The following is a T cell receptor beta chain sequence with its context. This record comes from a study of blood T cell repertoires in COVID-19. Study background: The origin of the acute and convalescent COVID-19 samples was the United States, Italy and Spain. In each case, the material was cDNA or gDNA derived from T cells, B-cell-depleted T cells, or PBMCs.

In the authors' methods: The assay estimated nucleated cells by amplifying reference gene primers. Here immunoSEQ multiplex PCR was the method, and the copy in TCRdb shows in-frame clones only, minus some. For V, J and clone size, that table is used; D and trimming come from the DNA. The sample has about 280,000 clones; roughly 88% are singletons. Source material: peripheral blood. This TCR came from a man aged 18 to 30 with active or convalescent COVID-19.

CDR3 region: CASRPTGGNEQFF. The CDR3 DNA reads TGTGCCAGCAGGCCGACAGGGGGCAATGAGCAGTTCTTC. V is TRBV6-6 and J is TRBJ2-1, with 9 bases fitting TRBD1. Germline-derived CDR1 and CDR2 are MNHNY and SVGAGI (reference sequence). The CDR3 loop spans 13 amino acids. V lost 6 bases, J lost 6 bases, and 3 bases stayed unmatched.